A single T cell receptor beta chain is shown here with its context. Its antigen is not identified. V shed 0 bases and J shed 7 bases, with 8 bases lying between them. Per the germline V gene, CDR1 is LGHNA and CDR2 is YNFKEQ. CDR3 length: 13 amino acids. This sample stems from a study of response to subunit inactivated influenza vaccine. TCRdb re-analysed the RT-PCR reads in MiXCR, keeping a single row per CDR3 protein. The data show about 700,000 distinct CDR3 sequences, with more than 11% seen just once and 6% to 7% held by the top ten. Study observations and caveats: Only a handful of new T cells, the authors suggested, are recruited with each seasonal influenza vaccination.

This clonotype was sampled from a man in his fifties who received an inactivated influenza vaccine. The V call is TRBV4-2, the J call TRBJ2-3; D is unresolved. This sample comprised PBMCs from blood, obtained approximately 15 days before vaccination. Here the CDR3 reads CASSQEISNTQYF. CDR3 nucleotide sequence: TGTGCCAGCAGCCAAGAGATAAGTAATACGCAGTATTTT.